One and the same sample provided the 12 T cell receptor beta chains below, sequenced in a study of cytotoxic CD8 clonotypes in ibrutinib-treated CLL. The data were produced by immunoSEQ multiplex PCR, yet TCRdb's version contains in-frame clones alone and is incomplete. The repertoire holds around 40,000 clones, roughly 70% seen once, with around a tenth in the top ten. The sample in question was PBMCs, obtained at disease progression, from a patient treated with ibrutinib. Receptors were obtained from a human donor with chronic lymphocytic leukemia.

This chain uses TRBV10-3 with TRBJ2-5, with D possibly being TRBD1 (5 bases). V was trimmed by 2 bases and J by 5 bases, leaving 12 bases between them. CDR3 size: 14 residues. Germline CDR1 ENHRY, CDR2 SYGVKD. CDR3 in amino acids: CAISEGASGETQYF. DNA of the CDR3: TGTGCCATCAGTGAGGGGGCAAGTGGGGAGACCCAGTACTTC.

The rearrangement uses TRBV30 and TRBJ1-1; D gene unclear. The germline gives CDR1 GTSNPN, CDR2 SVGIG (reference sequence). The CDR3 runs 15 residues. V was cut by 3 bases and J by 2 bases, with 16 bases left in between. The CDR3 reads CAWRGTAFSNTEAFF. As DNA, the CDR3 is TGTGCCTGGAGGGGAACTGCTTTCTCTAACACTGAAGCTTTCTTT.

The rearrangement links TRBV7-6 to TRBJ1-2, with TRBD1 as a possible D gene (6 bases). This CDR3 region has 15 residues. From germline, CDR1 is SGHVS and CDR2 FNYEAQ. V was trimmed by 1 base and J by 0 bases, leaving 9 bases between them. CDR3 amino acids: CASSLGTAANYGYTF. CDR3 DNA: TGTGCCAGCAGCTTAGGGACAGCAGCTAACTATGGCTACACCTTC.

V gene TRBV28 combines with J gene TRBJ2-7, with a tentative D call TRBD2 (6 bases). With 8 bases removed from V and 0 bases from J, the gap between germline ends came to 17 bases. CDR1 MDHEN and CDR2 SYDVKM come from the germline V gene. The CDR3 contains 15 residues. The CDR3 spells CASGGGDRRSYEQYF. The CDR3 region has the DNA TGTGCCAGCGGAGGAGGGGACCGCCGCTCCTACGAGCAGTACTTC.

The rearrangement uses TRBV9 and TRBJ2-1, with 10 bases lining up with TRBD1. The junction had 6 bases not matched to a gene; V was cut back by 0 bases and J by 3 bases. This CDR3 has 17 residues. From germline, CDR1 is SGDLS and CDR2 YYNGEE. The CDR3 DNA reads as TGTGCCAGCAGCGTAGGTGGAGGACAGGGGGTCTACAATGAGCAGTTCTTC. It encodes CASSVGGGQGVYNEQFF.

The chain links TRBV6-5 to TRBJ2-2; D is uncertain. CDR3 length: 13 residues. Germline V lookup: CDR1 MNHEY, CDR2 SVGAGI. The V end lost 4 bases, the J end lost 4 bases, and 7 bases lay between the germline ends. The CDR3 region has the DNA TGTGCCAGCAGTTTTGACCCCACCGGGGAGCTGTTTTTT. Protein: CASSFDPTGELFF.

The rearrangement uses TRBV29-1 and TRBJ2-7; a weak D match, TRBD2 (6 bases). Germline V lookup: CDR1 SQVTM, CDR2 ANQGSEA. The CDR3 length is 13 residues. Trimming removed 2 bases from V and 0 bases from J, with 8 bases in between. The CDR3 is CSVERENSYEQYF. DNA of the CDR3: TGCAGCGTTGAACGGGAGAACTCCTACGAGCAGTACTTC.

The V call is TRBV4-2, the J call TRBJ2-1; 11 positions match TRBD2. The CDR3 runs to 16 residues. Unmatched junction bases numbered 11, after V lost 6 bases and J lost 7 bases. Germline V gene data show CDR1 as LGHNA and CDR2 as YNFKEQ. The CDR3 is CASRPALAGGRNEQFF. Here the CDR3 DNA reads TGTGCCAGCAGGCCGGCCCTAGCGGGAGGTCGGAATGAGCAGTTCTTC.

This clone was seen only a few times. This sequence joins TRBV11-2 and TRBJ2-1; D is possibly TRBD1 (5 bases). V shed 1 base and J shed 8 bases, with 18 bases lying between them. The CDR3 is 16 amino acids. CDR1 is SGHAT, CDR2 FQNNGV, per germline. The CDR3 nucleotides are TGTGCCAGCAGCTTAGGGCCAGGGATGGGAACCCATGAGCAGTTCTTC. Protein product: CASSLGPGMGTHEQFF.

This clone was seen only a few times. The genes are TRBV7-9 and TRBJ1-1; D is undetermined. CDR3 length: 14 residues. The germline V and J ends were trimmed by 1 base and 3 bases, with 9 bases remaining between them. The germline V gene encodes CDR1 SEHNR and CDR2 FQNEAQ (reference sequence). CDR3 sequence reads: CASSLGTIDTEAFF. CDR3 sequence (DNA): TGTGCCAGCAGCTTAGGGACGATCGACACTGAAGCTTTCTTT.

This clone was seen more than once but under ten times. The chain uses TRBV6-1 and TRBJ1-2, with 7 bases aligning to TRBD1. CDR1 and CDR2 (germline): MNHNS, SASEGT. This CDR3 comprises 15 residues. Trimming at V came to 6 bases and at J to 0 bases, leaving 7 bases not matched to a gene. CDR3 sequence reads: CASSPRDSANYGYTF. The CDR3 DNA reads TGTGCCAGCAGCCCCCGGGACAGCGCTAACTATGGCTACACCTTC.

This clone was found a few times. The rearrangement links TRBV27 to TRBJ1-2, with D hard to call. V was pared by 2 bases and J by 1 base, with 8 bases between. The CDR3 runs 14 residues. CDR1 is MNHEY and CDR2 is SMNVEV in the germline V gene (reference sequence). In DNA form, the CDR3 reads TGTGCCAGCAGTTTACTCCCGGGTAACTATGGCTACACCTTC. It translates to CASSLLPGNYGYTF.